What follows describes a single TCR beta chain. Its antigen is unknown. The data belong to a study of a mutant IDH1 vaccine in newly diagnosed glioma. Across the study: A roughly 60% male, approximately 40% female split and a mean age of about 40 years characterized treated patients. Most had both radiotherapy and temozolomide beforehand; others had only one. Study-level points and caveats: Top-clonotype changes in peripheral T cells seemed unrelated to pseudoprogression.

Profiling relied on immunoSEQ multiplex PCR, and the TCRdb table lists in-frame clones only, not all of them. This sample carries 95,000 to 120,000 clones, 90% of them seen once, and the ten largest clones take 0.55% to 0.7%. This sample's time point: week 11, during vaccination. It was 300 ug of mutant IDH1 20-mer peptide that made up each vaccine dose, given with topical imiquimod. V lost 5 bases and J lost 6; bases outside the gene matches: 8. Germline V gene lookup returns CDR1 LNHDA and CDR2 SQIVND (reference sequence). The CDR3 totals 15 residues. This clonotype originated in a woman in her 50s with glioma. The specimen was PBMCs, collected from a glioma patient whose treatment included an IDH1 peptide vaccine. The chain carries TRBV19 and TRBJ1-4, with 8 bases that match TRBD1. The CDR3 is CASSPLDRVDEKLFF. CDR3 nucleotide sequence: TGTGCCAGTAGTCCATTGGACAGGGTAGATGAAAAACTGTTTTTT.